Following are 21 T cell receptor beta chains from one sample sequenced in a study of cytomegalovirus exposure and HLA in healthy donors. Primers for the PCR totalled 60 Vbeta and 13 Jbeta. Repertoires were generated with immunoSEQ multiplex PCR, while TCRdb's copy carries only in-frame clones and drops some. The table has 200,000 to 250,000 clones, over 75% seen once; the top ten hold 0.2% to 0.25%. The sample consisted of PBMCs. The receptors were sampled from a girl under 10 years old in good health and CMV-seronegative.

This clone has just one count. The rearrangement uses TRBV29-1 and TRBJ1-2, with D perhaps matching TRBD1 (6 bases). The V and J ends lost 3 bases and 5 bases respectively, with 19 bases between them. The CDR3 totals 15 residues. Germline-derived CDR1 and CDR2 are SQVTM and ANQGSEA. The CDR3 here is CSVDEGGGNTYGYTF. The CDR3 nucleotides are TGCAGCGTTGATGAGGGGGGGGGCAATACATATGGCTACACCTTC.

The chain recombines TRBV7-9 with TRBJ1-4; D is undetermined. Per the germline V gene, CDR1 is SEHNR and CDR2 is FQNEAQ (reference sequence). This CDR3 comprises 12 residues. V was shortened by 6 bases and J by 6 bases, with 8 bases between the two germline ends. The CDR3 sequence is CASSQTDEKLFF. CDR3 sequence (DNA): TGTGCCAGCAGTCAGACTGATGAAAAACTGTTTTTT.

This sequence joins TRBV7-6 and TRBJ2-3, with 7 bases fitting TRBD2. Germline values: CDR1 SGHVS, CDR2 FNYEAQ. V shed 5 bases, J shed 0 bases, and the junction held 11 bases outside the gene matches. This CDR3 contains 17 residues. Here the CDR3 DNA reads TGTGCCAGCAGCCCCAGAGTGGGGGGGGTTAGCACAGATACGCAGTATTTT. It yields the protein CASSPRVGGVSTDTQYF. Combining the CDR3 with reference TRBV7-6 and TRBJ2-3 gives the whole variable domain GAGVSQSPRYKVTKRGQDVALRCDPISGHVSLYWYRQALGQGPEFLTYFNYEAQQDKSGLPNDRFSAERPEGSISTLTIQRTEQRDSAMYRCASSPRVGGVSTDTQYFGPGTRLTVL.

The chain has TRBV7-6 and TRBJ1-1; 8 positions agree with TRBD1. CDR1 and CDR2 (germline): SGHVS, FNYEAQ. This CDR3 spans 14 amino acids. Trimming cost V 6 bases and J 4 bases; bases outside gene matches: 7. CDR3 coding DNA: TGTGCCAGCAGACCGGACAGGGTAAGCACTGAAGCTTTCTTT. Protein: CASRPDRVSTEAFF.

The chain joins TRBV7-2 to TRBJ1-4, with a weak D call TRBD1 (5 bases). Germline loops: CDR1 SGHTA, CDR2 FQGNSA. The CDR3 is 14 residues long. The V gene lost 5 bases and the J gene lost 4 bases, with 11 bases spanning the gap. The CDR3 nucleotides read TGTGCCAGCAGCGTACAGGTTCTTAATGAAAAACTGTTTTTT. Translating gives CASSVQVLNEKLFF.

The chain is built from TRBV4-1 and TRBJ1-3; TRBD1 aligns across 9 bases. With V trimmed by 4 bases and J by 4 bases, 11 bases remained unmatched. This CDR3 is 17 amino acids long. Per germline, CDR1 MGHRA and CDR2 YSYEKL. CDR3 in amino acids: CASSLTPRTGGGNTIYF. In DNA form, the CDR3 reads TGCGCCAGCAGCCTCACACCGAGAACAGGGGGCGGAAACACCATATATTTT.

The V gene is TRBV11-3, the J gene TRBJ2-1; D is unresolved. The CDR3 sequence is 12 residues long. V was trimmed by 0 bases and J by 6 bases, leaving 3 bases between them. The germline CDR1 and CDR2 sequences are SGHNT and YENEEA. Here the CDR3 DNA reads TGTGCCAGCAGCTTAGACCTCAATGAGCAGTTCTTC. This translates into CASSLDLNEQFF.

The chain joins TRBV12-1 to TRBJ2-2; whether TRBD1, the table's D call, matches the DNA was not checked. TRBV12-1 is recorded as a pseudogene. This CDR3 region has 15 residues. The CDR3 DNA reads TGTGCCAGCAGCTCAACAGGTAGTAAGAGCGGGGAGCTGTTTTTT. Amino acid sequence: CASSSTGSKSGELFF.

The CDR3 DNA sequence: TGTGCCAGCAGTAAGGACAGGAACACTGAAGCTTTCTTT. As protein: CASSKDRNTEAFF. The chain has TRBV2 and TRBJ1-1; tentative D call: TRBD1 (6 bases). This CDR3 contains 13 residues. V shed 5 bases and J shed 1 base, with 8 bases lying between them. Per the germline V gene, CDR1 is SNHLY and CDR2 is FYNNEI.

V gene TRBV27 combines with J gene TRBJ1-5; D unresolved. CDR3 length: 17 amino acids. In germline, CDR1 is MNHEY, CDR2 SMNVEV (reference sequence). V gave up 5 bases and J gave up 0 bases, with 17 bases separating them. The CDR3 DNA follows: TGTGCCAGCAGTCTCAAACCGTCTCTCTATAGCAATCAGCCCCAGCATTTT. Protein: CASSLKPSLYSNQPQHF.

This chain uses TRBV4-1 with TRBJ1-5; a possible D gene is TRBD1 (6 bases). V was shortened by 4 bases and J by 1 base, with 14 bases between the two germline ends. CDR3 length equals 16 residues. CDR1 MGHRA and CDR2 YSYEKL come from the germline V gene. The DNA of the CDR3 is TGCGCCAGCAGCCCGAGACTGGGGACAAGCAATCAGCCCCAGCATTTT. Translating it yields CASSPRLGTSNQPQHF.

This clone was counted a few times. This chain uses TRBV30 with TRBJ1-3; no clear D. Trimming removed 4 bases from V and 3 bases from J, with 16 bases in between. The germline CDR1 and CDR2 sequences are GTSNPN and SVGIG (reference sequence). The CDR3 totals 15 residues. The DNA of the CDR3 is TGTGCCTGGAATATCTTTAGTCGATTTGGAAACACCATATATTTT. Translated: CAWNIFSRFGNTIYF.

The chain is built from TRBV10-1 and TRBJ2-2, with TRBD1 matching over 7 bases. Looked up from germline, CDR1 is WNHNN and CDR2 is SYGVQD (reference sequence). The CDR3 is made up of 13 amino acids. Losses at the gene ends were 10 bases for V and 3 bases for J; bases not matched to a gene: 5. CDR3 coding DNA: TGCGCCACCCGGGACAGCTACACCGGGGAGCTGTTTTTT. Translated: CATRDSYTGELFF.

The chain has TRBV6-5 and TRBJ1-2, with TRBD1 identical over 8 bases. Germline V gene sequence: CDR1 MNHEY, CDR2 SVGAGI. This CDR3 is built from 14 residues. V lost 6 bases to trimming and J lost 7 bases; unmatched junction nucleotides: 10. The CDR3 here is CASRRQGPPLGYTF. CDR3 coding DNA: TGTGCCAGCAGAAGACAGGGGCCTCCACTTGGCTACACCTTC.

The chain links TRBV6-6 to TRBJ1-1; D might be TRBD1 (5 bases). Per the germline V gene, CDR1 is MNHNY and CDR2 is SVGAGI (reference sequence). There are 15 residues in the CDR3. Trimming pared 7 bases from V and 6 bases from J, leaving 21 bases between. The CDR3 here is CASIANRLELSEAFF. CDR3 nucleotides: TGTGCCAGCATTGCTAACAGGTTAGAGCTCTCTGAAGCTTTCTTT.

J is TRBJ1-3 and V is TRBV2, with unresolved D. Germline CDR1 reads SNHLY; CDR2 reads FYNNEI. This CDR3 has 13 residues. Trimming shortened V by 5 bases and J by 9 bases, and 14 bases separated the two germline ends. CDR3: CASSRNEVSTIYF. As DNA, the CDR3 is TGTGCCAGCAGTAGGAACGAGGTTAGCACCATATATTTT.

The chain couples TRBV27 to TRBJ2-7, with TRBD2 matching 9 bases. The germline CDR1 and CDR2 sequences are MNHEY and SMNVEV (reference sequence). The ends lost 0 bases at V and 4 bases at J; junction bases unmatched: 7. The CDR3 length is 16 residues. In nucleotides, the CDR3 is TGTGCCAGCAGTTTATCCGCGGGGGGGACTCGTTACGAGCAGTACTTC. The encoded protein is CASSLSAGGTRYEQYF.

The chain joins TRBV6-6 to TRBJ1-6; maybe TRBD1 (6 bases). CDR3 length equals 12 residues. The V gene lost 4 bases and the J gene lost 10 bases, with 8 bases spanning the gap. The germline V gene encodes CDR1 MNHNY and CDR2 SVGAGI (reference sequence). The CDR3 reads CASSSQGSPLHF. The CDR3 DNA follows: TGTGCCAGCAGTTCACAGGGCTCACCCCTCCACTTT.

The chain joins TRBV6-5 to TRBJ2-5; no reliable D call. Trimming cost V 8 bases and J 5 bases, with 15 bases left between them. CDR1 MNHEY and CDR2 SVGAGI come from the germline V gene. CDR3 length: 13 amino acids. The CDR3 sequence is CASALRIRETQYF. In nucleotides, the CDR3 is TGTGCCAGCGCCCTAAGAATTCGCGAGACCCAGTACTTC.

This chain links TRBV13 with TRBJ2-7; a possible D gene is TRBD2 (5 bases). Deletions cut 2 bases from V and 5 bases from J, with 10 bases between. This CDR3 is built from 13 residues. CDR1 and CDR2 from the germline V gene are PRHDT and FYEKMQ (reference sequence). The CDR3 loop is CASSLREFHEQYF. The CDR3 DNA sequence: TGTGCCAGCAGCTTAAGGGAGTTCCACGAGCAGTACTTC.

The chain has TRBV5-4 and TRBJ2-5; 9 bases are shared with TRBD1. This CDR3 is built from 15 residues. CDR1 SGHNT and CDR2 YYREEE come from the germline V gene (reference sequence). V lost 5 bases and J lost 4; bases outside the gene matches: 9. The CDR3 coding sequence is TGTGCCAGCAGTGGGACAGGGATGGGAGTAGAGACCCAGTACTTC. It translates to CASSGTGMGVETQYF.